This section outlines one T cell receptor (beta chain) sequence together with its context. Its specificity is unknown. Donors were nominally healthy when sampled, though unrecorded immune exposures were likely. There are 19 residues in the CDR3. Unmatched junction bases numbered 15, after V lost 1 base and J lost 5 bases. Looked up from germline, CDR1 is SGHVS and CDR2 is FQNEAQ. The PCR made use of 60 Vbeta and 13 Jbeta primers. Produced via immunoSEQ multiplex PCR; TCRdb's table is partial and in-frame only. Here the sample spans 110,000 to 150,000 clones, about 84% being singletons. The data derive from a study of cytomegalovirus exposure and HLA in healthy donors. Regarding the study as a whole: One cluster of highly shared sequence variants probably arose as a sequencing artifact. Among the most significant clusters, several appeared linked to common viral pathogens in a later analysis.

This TCR came from a woman under 30 in good health and CMV-seropositive. The chain carries TRBV7-8 and TRBJ2-4, with 9 positions matching TRBD2. Sequenced: PBMCs. CDR3 nucleotide sequence: TGTGCCAGCAGCTTAGATACTAGCGGGTCTTTCTCCAGGGAAAACATTCAGTACTTC. The encoded protein is CASSLDTSGSFSRENIQYF.